A selection of T cell receptor beta chains follows, all from one sample in a study of blood T cell repertoires in COVID-19. Sequencing used immunoSEQ multiplex PCR; TCRdb keeps in-frame clones, though not all of them. Of about 120,000 clones listed, around four fifths were seen once; the top ten hold under 20%. The sequencing input was peripheral blood. These receptors were collected from a man between 60 and 70 years old with active or convalescent COVID-19. CDR3s include the opening cysteine and the closing phenylalanine or tryptophan. D genes are given only for firm matches. Expanded clones are given a class, and other clones once, few, many or no size at all.

TRBD1	few	TRBV7-9	TRBJ2-7	CASSLGDRFYEQYF	TGTGCCAGCAGCTTAGGGGACAGATTTTACGAGCAGTACTTC
TRBD1	NA	TRBV2	TRBJ1-4	CASSEEGQGVWEKLFF	TGTGCCAGCAGTGAAGAAGGACAGGGGGTATGGGAAAAACTGTTTTTT
NA	NA	TRBV12-3/TRBV12-4	TRBJ2-7	CASSLSLYEQYF	TGTGCCAGCAGTCTCTCCCTCTACGAGCAGTACTTC
TRBD1	NA	TRBV3-1/TRBV3-2	TRBJ2-7	CASSQVTGAGEQYF	TGTGCCAGCAGCCAAGTGACAGGGGCGGGTGAGCAGTACTTC
NA	NA	TRBV20-1	TRBJ2-7	CSASGWAPYEQYF	TGCAGTGCTAGTGGGTGGGCCCCCTACGAGCAGTACTTC
NA	NA	TRBV7-2	TRBJ1-5	CASSLAGALGNQPQHF	TGTGCCAGCAGCTTAGCTGGGGCATTGGGCAATCAGCCCCAGCATTTT
NA	NA	TRBV2	TRBJ1-2	CASSVLKQFDGYTF	TGTGCCAGCAGTGTTTTGAAACAGTTTGATGGCTACACCTTC
TRBD1	NA	TRBV29-1	TRBJ1-1	CSVPHPGGFTEAFF	TGCAGCGTTCCTCACCCAGGGGGCTTCACTGAAGCTTTCTTT
NA	few	TRBV25-1	TRBJ1-2	CASSLIGTQQGYTF	TGTGCCAGCTCCCTTATAGGGACACAACAAGGCTACACCTTC
NA	NA	TRBV5-1	TRBJ1-2	CASSLQRPYGYTF	TGCGCCAGCAGCTTGCAGCGTCCCTATGGCTACACCTTC
NA	NA	TRBV19	TRBJ1-3	CASSIWGSSGNTIYF	TGTGCCAGTAGTATATGGGGCAGCAGTGGAAACACCATATATTTT
NA	once	TRBV5-4	TRBJ2-1	CASSWQVSYNEQFF	TGTGCCAGCAGCTGGCAGGTTAGCTACAATGAGCAGTTCTTC
NA	NA	TRBV7-3	TRBJ1-6	CASSYSRDSPLHF	TGTGCCAGCAGCTATTCCAGGGATTCACCCCTCCACTTT
NA	NA	TRBV5-1	TRBJ2-7	CASSSGMSSYEQYF	TGCGCCAGCAGCTCGGGGATGAGCTCCTACGAGCAGTACTTC
NA	NA	TRBV19	TRBJ2-2	CASSISTGELFF	TGTGCCAGTAGTATCAGTACCGGGGAGCTGTTTTTT
NA	NA	TRBV28	TRBJ2-6	CASRTVSGANVLTF	TGTGCCAGCAGGACAGTCTCTGGGGCCAACGTCCTGACTTTC
NA	NA	TRBV12-3/TRBV12-4	TRBJ1-1	CASRQGGDTEAFF	TGTGCCAGCAGACAGGGCGGTGACACTGAAGCTTTCTTT
NA	NA	TRBV18	TRBJ2-4	CASSGLERGIQYF	TGTGCCAGCTCAGGACTCGAAAGAGGCATTCAGTACTTC
NA	NA	TRBV19	TRBJ1-6	CASSRSNSPLHF	TGTGCCAGTAGTCGGAGCAATTCACCCCTCCACTTT
NA	NA	TRBV7-9	TRBJ2-1	CASSLAARDGGEQFF	TGTGCCAGCAGCTTAGCGGCCCGGGACGGGGGTGAGCAGTTCTTC
TRBD2	NA	TRBV5-4	TRBJ2-5	CASRTSGRPGETQYF	TGTGCCAGCCGGACTAGCGGGAGACCAGGCGAGACCCAGTACTTC
TRBD1	few	TRBV7-7	TRBJ2-3	CASSLGTGSTDTQYF	TGTGCCAGCAGCTTAGGGACAGGGAGCACAGATACGCAGTATTTT
NA	NA	TRBV6-4	TRBJ2-6	CASSDGPGANVLTF	TGTGCCAGCAGTGATGGCCCTGGGGCCAACGTCCTGACTTTC
NA	NA	TRBV6-5	TRBJ1-1	CASGGAVMNTEAFF	TGTGCCAGCGGAGGGGCGGTAATGAACACTGAAGCTTTCTTT
TRBD1	many	TRBV9	TRBJ1-2	CASSVRQGYGYTF	TGTGCCAGCAGCGTCCGACAGGGCTATGGCTACACCTTC
TRBD1	NA	TRBV4-2	TRBJ1-2	CASSHRQGNYGYTF	TGTGCCAGCAGCCATCGACAGGGGAACTATGGCTACACCTTC
NA	NA	TRBV30	TRBJ1-6	CAWSSGTPNSPLHF	TGTGCCTGGAGTAGCGGAACACCTAATTCACCCCTCCACTTT
NA	once	TRBV9	TRBJ2-2	CASSPLRAGELFF	TGTGCCAGCAGCCCCCTGCGGGCCGGGGAGCTGTTTTTT
NA	NA	TRBV7-3	TRBJ1-2	CASSPNGGVFGYTF	TGTGCCAGCAGCCCCAATGGCGGGGTCTTTGGCTACACCTTC
NA	few	TRBV6-2/TRBV6-3	TRBJ1-5	CASSYGGPQPQHF	TGTGCCAGCAGTTACGGGGGCCCTCAGCCCCAGCATTTT
TRBD2	NA	TRBV6-2/TRBV6-3	TRBJ2-5	CASSLMSGRRQETQYF	TGTGCCAGCAGTCTGATGAGCGGGAGGAGGCAAGAGACCCAGTACTTC